The rows below give T cell receptor beta chains drawn from one sample of a study of cytomegalovirus exposure and HLA in healthy donors. Some clones are missing from TCRdb's copy, which holds only in-frame ones; the method was immunoSEQ multiplex PCR. This table has 100,000 or so clones, nearly 15% appearing once. Material for sequencing was PBMCs. The receptors originated from a female donor in good health and CMV-seronegative. The CDR3 runs from the conserved cysteine through the conserved F or W. D genes are given only for firm matches. Expanded clones are given a class, and other clones once, few, many or no size at all.

TRBJ1-1	TRBV9	TRBD1	NA	CASSDSGTGIFQAFF	TGTGCCAGCAGTGACTCCGGGACAGGTATCTTTCAAGCTTTCTTT
TRBJ1-1	TRBV6-1	NA	few	CASSEAQPGQGGTEAFF	TGTGCCAGCAGTGAAGCGCAGCCCGGGCAGGGTGGGACTGAAGCTTTCTTT
TRBJ1-6	TRBV6-4	NA	NA	CASSAFTRRDNSPLHF	TGTGCCAGCAGTGCCTTCACTCGCCGGGATAATTCACCCCTCCACTTT
TRBJ2-1	TRBV13	TRBD2	NA	CASTLAGGPHNEQFF	TGTGCCAGCACTCTAGCGGGAGGGCCCCACAATGAGCAGTTCTTC
TRBJ2-7	TRBV4-3	TRBD1	NA	CASSSDRESSYEQYF	TGCGCCAGCAGCTCAGACAGGGAAAGCTCCTACGAGCAGTACTTC
TRBJ1-1	TRBV5-1	TRBD1	NA	CASSRGTEHTEAFF	TGCGCCAGCAGCAGGGGGACAGAGCACACTGAAGCTTTCTTT
TRBJ1-4	TRBV19	TRBD1	few	CASSGTGISNEKLFF	TGTGCCAGTAGCGGGACAGGGATTTCAAATGAAAAACTGTTTTTT
TRBJ2-7	TRBV30	TRBD1	NA	CAWSTGTGDTYEQYF	TGTGCCTGGAGTACCGGGACAGGGGACACCTACGAGCAGTACTTC
TRBJ2-4	TRBV9	TRBD2	few	CASSVDPSGSIYF	TGTGCCAGCAGCGTAGATCCTAGCGGGAGTATATACTTC
TRBJ2-1	TRBV4-3	TRBD1	NA	CASSHVGQGFHEQFF	TGCGCCAGCAGCCATGTCGGACAGGGATTCCATGAGCAGTTCTTC
TRBJ1-2	TRBV6-5	TRBD1	NA	CASSYSNRGPWGYTF	TGTGCCAGCAGTTACTCAAACAGGGGGCCATGGGGCTACACCTTC
TRBJ1-2	TRBV6-5	NA	NA	CASSSLNYGYTF	TGTGCCAGCAGTTCCTTGAACTATGGCTACACCTTC
TRBJ1-1	TRBV10-3	NA	NA	CAITQGGNTEAFF	TGTGCCATCACCCAGGGCGGGAACACTGAAGCTTTCTTT
TRBJ2-1	TRBV6-6	TRBD2	NA	CASGAGGPGEQFF	TGTGCCAGCGGGGCGGGGGGGCCTGGTGAGCAGTTCTTC
TRBJ1-5	TRBV30	TRBD1	NA	CAWSGDRNQPQHF	TGTGCCTGGAGCGGGGACAGGAATCAGCCCCAGCATTTT
TRBJ1-3	TRBV5-1	TRBD1	few	CASSPRTGGARAGSPISGNTIYF	TGCGCCAGCAGCCCGAGGACAGGGGGTGCTAGGGCCGGGAGCCCGATCTCTGGAAACACCATATATTTT
TRBJ2-7	TRBV9	NA	few	CASSALRQDEQYF	TGTGCCAGCAGCGCTTTGAGACAAGACGAGCAGTACTTC
TRBJ2-6	TRBV4-3	NA	few	CASSQDGQAGANVLTF	TGCGCCAGCAGCCAAGACGGACAAGCCGGGGCCAACGTCCTGACTTTC
TRBJ1-2	TRBV7-2	NA	NA	CASSLAGSGGYTF	TGTGCCAGCAGCCTTGCAGGATCGGGGGGCTACACCTTC
TRBJ1-6	TRBV5-6	TRBD1	NA	CASRPQGGLSPLHF	TGTGCCAGCAGACCACAGGGGGGTCTTTCACCCCTCCACTTT
TRBJ1-6	TRBV6-5	TRBD1	NA	CASSAQGQGSPLHF	TGTGCCAGCAGTGCACAGGGGCAAGGTTCACCCCTCCACTTT
TRBJ1-4	TRBV7-9	TRBD1	few	CASSPGQGPEKLFF	TGTGCCAGCAGCCCCGGACAGGGCCCCGAAAAACTGTTTTTT
TRBJ2-3	TRBV2	NA	NA	CASSDGQGPTDTQYF	TGTGCCAGCAGTGACGGCCAGGGGCCGACAGATACGCAGTATTTT
TRBJ2-7	TRBV4-1	NA	NA	CASSQEWGDSYEQYF	TGCGCCAGCAGCCAAGAATGGGGGGACTCCTACGAGCAGTACTTC
TRBJ2-5	TRBV28	TRBD1	NA	CASSHDRGETQYF	TGTGCCAGCAGTCACGACAGGGGAGAGACCCAGTACTTC
TRBJ2-5	TRBV5-4	NA	NA	CASSPGAQETQYF	TGTGCCAGCAGCCCAGGGGCCCAAGAGACCCAGTACTTC
TRBJ2-7	TRBV14	NA	once	CASSHRWGVSTYEQYF	TGTGCCAGCAGCCATCGTTGGGGCGTAAGCACCTACGAGCAGTACTTC
TRBJ1-5	TRBV6-6	TRBD1	few	CASHRGNQPQHF	TGTGCCAGCCACAGGGGGAATCAGCCCCAGCATTTT
TRBJ2-7	TRBV30	TRBD1	few	CALRSGQAYEQYF	TGTGCCTTACGATCGGGACAGGCCTACGAGCAGTACTTC
TRBJ2-5	TRBV5-4	TRBD2	few	CASSTRTSGDETQYF	TGTGCCAGCAGCACCAGGACTAGCGGGGATGAGACCCAGTACTTC
TRBJ1-5	TRBV30	NA	few	CAWSLLGAGQPQHF	TGTGCCTGGAGTTTGTTGGGGGCAGGGCAGCCCCAGCATTTT
TRBJ2-7	TRBV7-9	TRBD1	NA	CASSSPGQGDPYEQYF	TGTGCCAGCAGCTCGCCGGGACAGGGGGACCCCTACGAGCAGTACTTC
TRBJ1-1	TRBV30	NA	NA	CAWSALGGESEAFF	TGTGCCTGGAGTGCCTTGGGGGGGGAGTCTGAAGCTTTCTTT
TRBJ2-5	TRBV25-1	TRBD2	few	CASSEDTSGRETQYF	TGTGCCAGCAGTGAAGACACTAGCGGGCGAGAGACCCAGTACTTC
TRBJ1-4	TRBV7-9	NA	few	CASSLDRTNEKLFF	TGTGCCAGCAGCTTAGACAGAACTAATGAAAAACTGTTTTTT
TRBJ1-2	TRBV30	TRBD1	few	CAWSVRFGTGVNYGYTF	TGTGCCTGGAGTGTACGATTCGGGACAGGGGTCAACTATGGCTACACCTTC
TRBJ2-2	TRBV30	NA	NA	CAWSPGLDTGELFF	TGTGCCTGGAGTCCGGGACTGGACACCGGGGAGCTGTTTTTT
TRBJ1-4	TRBV5-6	NA	few	CASRPEPPNEKLFF	TGTGCCAGCAGACCGGAGCCTCCTAATGAAAAACTGTTTTTT
TRBJ2-3	TRBV27	TRBD1	few	CASHRSGGFTDTQYF	TGTGCCAGCCACCGTTCAGGGGGTTTCACAGATACGCAGTATTTT
TRBJ1-4	TRBV2	TRBD1	few	CASRLQGQTNEKLFF	TGTGCCAGCAGATTACAGGGGCAAACTAATGAAAAACTGTTTTTT
TRBJ1-4	TRBV10-3	TRBD1	few	CAISESSRGLDEKLFF	TGTGCCATCAGTGAGTCAAGCAGGGGGCTTGACGAAAAACTGTTTTTT
TRBJ2-5	TRBV5-6	NA	NA	CASSSPTGETQYF	TGTGCCAGCAGTTCCCCGACGGGAGAGACCCAGTACTTC
TRBJ2-1	TRBV4-3	NA	NA	CASSQDFTVNEQFF	TGCGCCAGCAGCCAAGATTTTACAGTCAATGAGCAGTTCTTC
TRBJ2-1	TRBV5-6	TRBD1	few	CASRAGTGGIGNNNEQFF	TGTGCCAGCAGGGCCGGGACAGGGGGAATAGGAAACAACAATGAGCAGTTCTTC
TRBJ1-5	TRBV11-2	NA	NA	CASSFPNRAVRVYQPQHF	TGTGCCAGCAGCTTCCCTAACAGGGCTGTGCGGGTTTATCAGCCCCAGCATTTT
TRBJ2-1	TRBV7-6	TRBD2	NA	CASSPHRVAGSYNEQFF	TGTGCCAGCAGCCCCCATCGGGTAGCGGGGTCCTACAATGAGCAGTTCTTC
TRBJ2-4	TRBV5-1	NA	few	CASSLGSSGNIQYF	TGCGCCAGCAGCTTAGGTTCCTCGGGAAACATTCAGTACTTC